These 25 T cell receptor beta chains came from one sample sequenced in a study of T-cell reconstitution after alpha-beta-depleted transplantation in children. It was with unique molecular identifiers that the TCRbeta library was prepared. From the PCR reads, TCRdb called clonotypes with MiXCR, one entry per CDR3 protein. The sample yields 500,000 to 750,000 distinct CDR3 sequences, 25% to 30% seen once. The sequencing here drew on PBMCs, taken before TCRalphabeta/CD19-depleted stem cell transplant. All receptors derive from a boy in the first two years of life with Wiskott-Aldrich syndrome, due to receive a stem cell transplant.

This clonotype was seen ten or more times. The chain has TRBV5-1 and TRBJ2-1; D unclear. The germline V and J ends were trimmed by 1 base and 9 bases, with 5 bases remaining between them. This CDR3 contains 11 residues. Germline CDR1 SGHRS, CDR2 YFSETQ. The CDR3 protein is CASSLLGEQFF. As DNA, the CDR3 is TGCGCCAGCAGCTTGTTGGGTGAGCAGTTCTTC.

The rearrangement links TRBV20-1 to TRBJ2-3; TRBD2 might be the D (6 bases). The germline gives CDR1 DFQATT, CDR2 SNEGSKA (reference sequence). Deletions cut 0 bases from V and 2 bases from J, with 15 bases between. The CDR3 totals 16 residues. CDR3 DNA sequence: TGCAGTGCTAGAGAGCATCGGGCGGGACTCACAGATACGCAGTATTTT. Translation gives CSAREHRAGLTDTQYF.

In its sample, this clonotype was seen a few times. The chain couples TRBV20-1 to TRBJ2-7; 10 positions agree with TRBD2. CDR3 length equals 16 residues. CDR1 DFQATT and CDR2 SNEGSKA come from the germline V gene (reference sequence). Germline trimming cut 2 bases from V and 6 bases from J; bases unmatched to any gene: 13. The CDR3 loop is CSARKNSGRYGTEQYF. The CDR3 nucleotides are TGCAGTGCTAGAAAAAATAGCGGGAGGTATGGCACCGAGCAGTACTTC.

The chain combines TRBV24-1 with TRBJ2-3, with a tentative D call TRBD2 (7 bases). Germline CDR1 and CDR2: KGHDR and SFDVKD. V was cut by 3 bases and J by 2 bases, with 14 bases left in between. The CDR3 covers 16 residues. As DNA, the CDR3 is TGTGCCACCAGTGATGCGGGGGCCACAACCACAGATACGCAGTATTTT. Residues: CATSDAGATTTDTQYF.

This clonotype turned up a few times. The rearrangement uses TRBV6-5 and TRBJ2-2; the match to TRBD2 covers 15 bases. CDR3 length: 18 residues. V gave up 4 bases and J gave up 6 bases; unmatched junction bases: 9. CDR1 is MNHEY, CDR2 SVGAGI, per germline. CDR3 bases: TGTGCCAGCAGTTCGTGGACTAGCGGGAGGGAGCACCCCGGGGAGCTGTTTTTT. It specifies CASSSWTSGREHPGELFF.

J is TRBJ2-7 and V is TRBV14; D remains ambiguous. Germline CDR1 and CDR2: SGHDN and FVKESK. Trimming left V 4 bases short and J 6 bases short, with 7 bases between. This CDR3 is built from 11 residues. The CDR3 nucleotides are TGTGCCAGCAGCCTCGACACCGAGCAGTACTTC. It codes for CASSLDTEQYF.

The gene calls are TRBV7-6 and TRBJ1-6, with TRBD1 as a possible D gene (6 bases). Looked up from germline, CDR1 is SGHVS and CDR2 is FNYEAQ. This CDR3 has 15 residues. Trimming pared 4 bases from V and 8 bases from J, leaving 15 bases between. The CDR3 DNA reads as TGTGCCAGCAGCTCCCGCCAGGGGAAGGATTCACCCCTCCACTTT. This codes for CASSSRQGKDSPLHF.

The V and J genes are TRBV27 and TRBJ1-1; 12 bases match TRBD1. V dropped 6 bases and J dropped 9; count of bases not matched to a gene: 17. CDR3 size: 17 residues. CDR1 is MNHEY, CDR2 SMNVEV, per germline (reference sequence). As DNA, the CDR3 is TGTGCCAGCAGCCGTTACAGGGACAGGGGGCCGGTCCCCCAAGCTTTCTTT. Protein product: CASSRYRDRGPVPQAFF.

This clonotype was counted only a few times. This rearrangement joins TRBV12-3 or TRBV12-4 to TRBJ2-1; D remains unclear. CDR3 size: 16 residues. V was trimmed by 1 base and J by 0 bases, leaving 10 bases between them. CDR3 nucleotides: TGTGCCAGCAGTTTAGTGAGCACAAGCTCCTACAATGAGCAGTTCTTC. Residues: CASSLVSTSSYNEQFF.

J is TRBJ2-1 and V is TRBV12-3 or TRBV12-4; 8 nucleotides line up with TRBD2. CDR3 length equals 13 residues. V lost 7 bases to trimming and J lost 5 bases; unmatched junction nucleotides: 4. For the CDR3, the DNA is TGTGCCAGCATGTCACTAGCGGACAATGAGCAGTTCTTC. Its protein is CASMSLADNEQFF.

This clonotype was counted between two and nine times. The chain carries TRBV20-1 and TRBJ2-4, with D unresolved. This CDR3 spans 16 amino acids. Germline V lookup: CDR1 DFQATT, CDR2 SNEGSKA (reference sequence). Trimming removed 1 base from V and 0 bases from J, with 13 bases in between. CDR3 loop: CSARGIAVLAKNIQYF. The DNA of the CDR3 is TGCAGTGCTAGAGGGATCGCAGTCCTAGCCAAAAACATTCAGTACTTC.

Turning to this clonotype: The junction does not match germline at one end; this may be a read error. The chain is built from TRBV12-3 or TRBV12-4 and TRBJ1-2; 11 bases are a match to TRBD1. The CDR3 sequence is 14 residues long. This CDR3 reads CASSLGRTGGQHGF. CDR3 DNA: TGTGCCAGCAGTTTAGGTCGGACAGGGGGCCAACACGGCTTC.

The gene calls are TRBV6-5 and TRBJ1-2, with 7 bases lining up with TRBD1. This CDR3 region has 16 residues. From germline, CDR1 is MNHEY and CDR2 SVGAGI. The V and J ends lost 1 base and 1 base, in that order; junction bases with no gene match: 6. This CDR3 is CASSYLTGEVNYGYTF. The CDR3, as DNA: TGTGCCAGCAGTTACTTAACAGGGGAGGTTAACTATGGCTACACCTTC.

This chain links TRBV10-1 with TRBJ2-7; the match to TRBD2 covers 12 bases. CDR1 and CDR2 (germline): WNHNN, SYGVQD (reference sequence). The CDR3 totals 15 residues. The V and J ends lost 3 bases and 3 bases, in that order; junction bases with no gene match: 3. CDR3 amino acids: CASSEGLAGYYEQYF. The CDR3 DNA reads as TGCGCCAGCAGTGAAGGACTAGCGGGATACTACGAGCAGTACTTC.

This clonotype came up a few times. The CDR3 loop reads CASSLIRLDTNSYEQYF. CDR3 bases: TGTGCCAGCAGCTTAATTCGGTTGGACACTAACTCCTACGAGCAGTACTTC. The chain couples TRBV7-8 to TRBJ2-7; D may be TRBD1 (5 bases). Germline CDR1 SGHVS, CDR2 FQNEAQ. The CDR3 is made up of 17 amino acids. V lost 2 bases, J lost 0 bases, and 17 bases lay in between.

This clonotype was found once. This chain uses TRBV7-2 with TRBJ1-2, with D possibly matching TRBD1 (5 bases). Per the germline V gene, CDR1 is SGHTA and CDR2 is FQGNSA. With 5 bases removed from V and 4 bases from J, the gap between germline ends came to 14 bases. The CDR3 sequence is 14 residues long. For the CDR3, the DNA is TGTGCCAGCAGCCCCCCGGGGGTAGTCTATGGCTACACCTTC. Translating it yields CASSPPGVVYGYTF.

The chain carries TRBV20-1 and TRBJ2-5; the match to TRBD2 covers 9 bases. The V gene's germline CDR1 is DFQATT and CDR2 SNEGSKA (reference sequence). The V segment lost 3 bases and the J segment 2 bases; nucleotides outside the gene matches: 4. The CDR3 runs 14 residues. The CDR3 region has the DNA TGCAGTGCTAGCATAGCGGGAGTTCAAGAGACCCAGTACTTC. Its translation is CSASIAGVQETQYF.

This clonotype was counted a few times. The chain links TRBV15 to TRBJ1-5, with a weak D call TRBD1 (5 bases). V dropped 5 bases and J dropped 2 bases, with 16 bases sitting between them. The CDR3 contains 16 residues. CDR1 is LNHNV and CDR2 is YYDKDF in the germline V gene (reference sequence). CDR3 sequence reads: CATSPNGTEGNQPQHF. In DNA, the CDR3 is TGTGCCACCAGCCCCAACGGGACGGAAGGCAATCAGCCCCAGCATTTT.

The sample holds a few counts of this clonotype. The V gene is TRBV29-1, the J gene TRBJ1-1; 7 bases agree with TRBD1. V gave up 6 bases and J gave up 6 bases; unmatched junction bases: 10. Per germline, CDR1 SQVTM and CDR2 ANQGSEA. The CDR3 loop spans 13 amino acids. The CDR3 DNA reads as TGCAGCGTAGACAGGGTTCTGAAGGCTGAAGCTTTCTTT. As protein: CSVDRVLKAEAFF.

This clonotype was observed a few times. The rearrangement uses TRBV20-1 and TRBJ1-1; no reliable D call. The germline CDR1 and CDR2 sequences are DFQATT and SNEGSKA (reference sequence). CDR3 size: 12 residues. Deletions cut 6 bases from V and 3 bases from J, with 11 bases between. CDR3 sequence reads: CSAPGRYTEAFF. CDR3 DNA: TGCAGTGCCCCCGGGAGGTACACTGAAGCTTTCTTT.

This clonotype has only a few counts. The chain uses TRBV9 and TRBJ2-2; D may be TRBD1 (6 bases). V shed 4 bases and J shed 0 bases, with 16 bases lying between them. CDR1 SGDLS and CDR2 YYNGEE come from the germline V gene. The CDR3 runs to 17 residues. The CDR3 loop is CASSTSLDSPNTGELFF. CDR3 DNA: TGTGCCAGCAGCACGAGCCTGGACAGCCCGAACACCGGGGAGCTGTTTTTT.

The genes are TRBV28 and TRBJ2-7, with unresolved D. CDR3 length: 13 residues. The germline V gene has CDR1 MDHEN and CDR2 SYDVKM. V was shortened by 3 bases and J by 0 bases, with 6 bases between the two germline ends. The CDR3 region is CASSLSPSYEQYF. As DNA, the CDR3 is TGTGCCAGCAGTTTGTCTCCCTCCTACGAGCAGTACTTC.

This chain links TRBV7-6 with TRBJ2-3; TRBD2 matches 7 bases. Germline V CDR1 and CDR2: SGHVS, FNYEAQ. The V gene end was trimmed by 4 bases and the J gene end by 9 bases; junction bases not matched to a gene: 4. The CDR3 is 12 residues long. Written as DNA, the CDR3 is TGTGCCAGCAGCTCTAAGGGACTAACGCAGTATTTT. Translation: CASSSKGLTQYF. The whole variable domain, remainder taken from reference TRBV7-6 and TRBJ2-3, is GAGVSQSPRYKVTKRGQDVALRCDPISGHVSLYWYRQALGQGPEFLTYFNYEAQQDKSGLPNDRFSAERPEGSISTLTIQRTEQRDSAMYRCASSSKGLTQYFGPGTRLTVL.

The gene calls are TRBV6-5 and TRBJ1-2, with D maybe TRBD1 (6 bases). The V gene lost 2 bases and the J gene lost 6 bases, with 13 bases spanning the gap. CDR1 is MNHEY, CDR2 SVGAGI, per germline. The CDR3 runs to 14 residues. The CDR3 here is CASSYTLTGNGYTF. The DNA of the CDR3 is TGTGCCAGCAGTTACACCCTAACAGGGAATGGCTACACCTTC.

This clonotype was seen only a few times. V is TRBV27 and J is TRBJ1-2; weak D call: TRBD1 (5 bases). V was trimmed by 9 bases and J by 6 bases, leaving 8 bases between them. There are 10 residues in the CDR3. Looked up from germline, CDR1 is MNHEY and CDR2 is SMNVEV (reference sequence). The CDR3 protein is CARPGHGYTF. CDR3 in DNA: TGTGCCAGGCCGGGGCATGGCTACACCTTC.